A selection of T cell receptor beta chains follows, all from one sample in a study of blood T cell repertoires in COVID-19. Assay used: immunoSEQ multiplex PCR; TCRdb lists only in-frame clones, some missing. The sample consists of 110,000 to 150,000 clones, about 70% of them appearing once. The sequenced material came from peripheral blood. These receptors all come from a man at least 80 years old with acute or convalescent COVID-19. CDR3s include the opening cysteine and the closing phenylalanine or tryptophan. D genes are given only for firm matches. The size of a clone is reported for some rows only, either as once, few or many, or as a class for expanded clones.

clone_size j_call v_call d_call cdr3_aa cdr3_nt
- TRBJ2-7 TRBV6-2/TRBV6-3 - CASSTSGGTIKREQYF TGTGCCAGCAGTACCTCGGGTGGGACAATCAAGCGCGAGCAGTACTTC
- TRBJ2-5 TRBV10-3 TRBD2 CAIKSSSGEETQYF TGTGCCATCAAGTCTTCTAGCGGGGAAGAGACCCAGTACTTC
once TRBJ2-1 TRBV11-1 TRBD2 CASSHLAGGPYNEQFF TGTGCCAGCAGCCACCTAGCGGGGGGGCCCTACAATGAGCAGTTCTTC
- TRBJ2-5 TRBV6-6 - CANFTGVLRETQYF TGTGCCAACTTTACCGGCGTCTTGAGGGAGACCCAGTACTTC
- TRBJ2-1 TRBV28 - CASNERRRGNEQFF TGTGCCAGCAATGAGAGGCGACGGGGCAATGAGCAGTTCTTC
- TRBJ2-2 TRBV5-1 - CASSRTPSNTGELFF TGCGCCAGCAGCCGGACACCTTCGAACACCGGGGAGCTGTTTTTT
- TRBJ1-1 TRBV15 - CATSRERQNTEAFF TGTGCCACCAGCAGAGAGCGACAGAACACTGAAGCTTTCTTT
- TRBJ1-1 TRBV5-6 - CASSLTRLRNTEAFF TGTGCCAGCAGCTTGACGAGACTTAGGAACACTGAAGCTTTCTTT
- TRBJ2-6 TRBV4-1 - CASSQDAGQSLNSGANVLTF TGCGCCAGCAGCCAAGATGCTGGACAGAGTCTCAACTCTGGGGCCAACGTCCTGACTTTC
- TRBJ1-4 TRBV2 TRBD1 CATYRDRGNEKLFF TGTGCCACCTACCGGGACAGAGGGAATGAAAAACTGTTTTTT
once TRBJ1-5 TRBV6-1 - CASSELGGYQPQHF TGTGCCAGCAGTGAACTAGGGGGTTATCAGCCCCAGCATTTT